Described below is a single TCR beta chain sequence and its context. The data stem from a study of human T cells and chemical hapten exposure. MiXCR, run by TCRdb on the RACE reads, gives a single entry per CDR3 protein. The table shows roughly 380,000 distinct CDR3 sequences, with about 6% occurring only once. With V trimmed by 0 bases and J by 8 bases, 3 bases remained unmatched. CDR3 length: 12 residues. Germline-derived CDR1 and CDR2 are DFQATT and SNEGSKA (reference sequence). The time point denotes: patch test 2, 6 weeks after DPC sensitization. Noted treatment: therapeutic diphenylcyclopropenone sensitization with weekly scalp DPC.

V and J are TRBV20-1 and TRBJ1-1; 7 bases are shared with TRBD1. The clonotype comes from a young woman with alopecia areata. Some clones in this sample may be carry-over from other donors' samples. The source material was whole blood, sampled in connection with sensitization to the hapten diphenylcyclopropenone (DPC). The CDR3 coding sequence is TGCAGTGCTAGAGACCTAGGGGGCGAAGCTTTCTTT. Encoded protein: CSARDLGGEAFF.